The rows below give T cell receptor beta chains drawn from one sample of a study of blood T cell repertoires in COVID-19. Profiled with immunoSEQ multiplex PCR; TCRdb holds only in-frame clones, not every one. This table holds 300,000 to 350,000 clones, 90% found once. The sequencing sample was made of peripheral blood. Receptor source: a woman aged 30 to 39 with COVID-19, enrolled during active disease. The conserved cysteine and the conserved F or W are not part of the CDR3 here. The order of the fields is V gene, J gene, CDR3 protein.

>TRBV18|TRBJ1-2
ASSPGDSSYGYT
>TRBV11-3|TRBJ2-3
ASSLGTSGRPTDTQY
>TRBV30|TRBJ2-2
ACTTRGELF
>TRBV18|TRBJ2-3
ASSPPGRGRLTDTQY
>TRBV28|TRBJ1-5
ASSVRDRGHQPQH
>TRBV7-9|TRBJ2-5
ASSSRLAGGETQY
>TRBV29-1|TRBJ2-3
SGAGPDTDTQY
>TRBV7-2|TRBJ2-5
ASSMGLGRAQY
>TRBV5-1|TRBJ1-1
ASSLNQGGGEAF
>TRBV20-1|TRBJ2-3
SANLVDTQY
>TRBV5-8|TRBJ2-1
ASSYGTSENEQF
>TRBV7-9|TRBJ2-5
ASSSTGLGSWETQY
>TRBV5-3|TRBJ1-5
ARSDRGNSNQPQH
>TRBV4-2|TRBJ2-7
ASSNITGTGDEQY
>TRBV7-8|TRBJ1-1
ASSLGQHNTEAF
>TRBV2|TRBJ1-4
ASTQLNEKLF
>TRBV19|TRBJ1-4
ASSRLVTNEKLF
>TRBV29-1|TRBJ2-7
SVDRGAEQY
>TRBV27|TRBJ1-4
ASSLSILGSEKLF